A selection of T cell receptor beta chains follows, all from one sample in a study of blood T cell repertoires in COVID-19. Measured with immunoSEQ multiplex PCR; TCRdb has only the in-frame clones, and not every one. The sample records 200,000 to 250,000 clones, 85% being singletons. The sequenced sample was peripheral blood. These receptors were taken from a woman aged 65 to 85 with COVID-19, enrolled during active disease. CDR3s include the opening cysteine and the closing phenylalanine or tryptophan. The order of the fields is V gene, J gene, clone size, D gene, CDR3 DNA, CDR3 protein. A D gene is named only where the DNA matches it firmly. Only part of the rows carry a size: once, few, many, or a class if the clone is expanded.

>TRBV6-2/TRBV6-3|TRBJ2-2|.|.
TGTGCCAGCAGTTTACTACTTTTGGCGAACACCGGGGAGCTGTTTTTT
CASSLLLLANTGELFF
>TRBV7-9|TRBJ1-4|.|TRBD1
TGTGCCAGCAGCTTGGGACAGGGATCAAGAGAAAAACTGTTTTTT
CASSLGQGSREKLFF
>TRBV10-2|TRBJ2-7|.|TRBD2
TGCGCCAGCCGGGAGGACTCCTACGAGCAGTACTTC
CASREDSYEQYF
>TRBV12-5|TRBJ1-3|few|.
TGTGCTAGTGCCGCAGCGGCAGGGGACCAAGTTTTCTCTGGAAACACCATATATTTT
CASAAAAGDQVFSGNTIYF
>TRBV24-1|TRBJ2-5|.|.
TGTGCCACCAGTGATTCTCGGGGAACGGGAGAGACCCAGTACTTC
CATSDSRGTGETQYF
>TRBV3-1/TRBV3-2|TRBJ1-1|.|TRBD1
TGTGCCAGCAGTCCCCGGGACAGGGTATCTGAAGCTTTCTTT
CASSPRDRVSEAFF
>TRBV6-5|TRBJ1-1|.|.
TGTGCCAGCAGTTACTCTTTTCTATTTGAAGCTTTCTTT
CASSYSFLFEAFF
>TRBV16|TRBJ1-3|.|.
TGTGCCAGCAGCCCGCTGCGCGACTCTGGAAACACCATATATTTT
CASSPLRDSGNTIYF
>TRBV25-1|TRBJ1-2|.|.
TGTGCCAGCAGTGCACAGCCCTATGGCTACACCTTC
CASSAQPYGYTF
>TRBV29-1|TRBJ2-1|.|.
TGCAGCGTTGATCAACAGGGAAGGTACAATGAGCAGTTCTTC
CSVDQQGRYNEQFF
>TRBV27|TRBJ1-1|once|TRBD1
TGTGCCAGCAGTACACTACGCAGGGGGTTGACTGAAGCTTTCTTT
CASSTLRRGLTEAFF
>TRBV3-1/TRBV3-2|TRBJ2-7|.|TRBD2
TGTGCCAGCAGCACACATAGACTAGCGGGAGGGATGGGTGACGAGCAGTACTTC
CASSTHRLAGGMGDEQYF
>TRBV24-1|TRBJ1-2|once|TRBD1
TGTGCCACCAGTCAGGGGGTCTATGGCTACACCTTC
CATSQGVYGYTF
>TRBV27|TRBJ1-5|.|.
TGTGCCAGCAGCTCAAATGGCTTCGAAAGCAATCAGCCCCAGCATTTT
CASSSNGFESNQPQHF
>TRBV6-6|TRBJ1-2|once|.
TGTGCCAGCAGTTCCGACTACTATGGCTACACCTTC
CASSSDYYGYTF
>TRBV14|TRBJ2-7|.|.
TGTGCCAGCAGCCAAGACCTCTTAGGGGCTGGCTACGAGCAGTACTTC
CASSQDLLGAGYEQYF
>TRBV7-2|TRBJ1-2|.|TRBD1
TGTGCCAGCAGCCCCCGAGACAGGGGGGGCTATGGCTACACCTTC
CASSPRDRGGYGYTF
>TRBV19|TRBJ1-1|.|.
TGTGCCAGTAGTACCACAGGGAACCCCCCACGAGCTTTCTTT
CASSTTGNPPRAFF
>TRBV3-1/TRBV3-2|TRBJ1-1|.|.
TGTGCCAGCAGCGCCCCTGGGAGGGATTTCGCTGAAGCTTTCTTT
CASSAPGRDFAEAFF
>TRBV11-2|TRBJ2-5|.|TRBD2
TGTGCCAGCAGCTTAGGACTAGCGGTGACCCAGTACTTC
CASSLGLAVTQYF
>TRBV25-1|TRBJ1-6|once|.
TGTGCCAGCAGTGAAGGCAGGGGTCGCCACTTT
CASSEGRGRHF
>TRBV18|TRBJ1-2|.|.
TGTGCCAGCTCGCCGACAGACACCTATGGCTACACCTTC
CASSPTDTYGYTF
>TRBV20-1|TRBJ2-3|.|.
TGCAGTGCTAGTGAGATGGAGGGGAGGCGGCGGGATACGCAGTATTTT
CSASEMEGRRRDTQYF
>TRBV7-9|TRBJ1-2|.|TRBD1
TGTGCCAGCAGCTTGGGGACAGGGACCTACACCTTC
CASSLGTGTYTF
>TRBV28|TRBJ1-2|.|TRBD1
TGTGCCACCACCAAAGGGGGCGCAGGAGTTGGTGGCTACACCTTC
CATTKGGAGVGGYTF
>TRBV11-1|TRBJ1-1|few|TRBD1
TGTGCCAGCAGCTTAGAGGGGGCTCGGAACACTGAAGCTTTCTTT
CASSLEGARNTEAFF
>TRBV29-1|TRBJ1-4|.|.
TGCAGCGTGTATCTAACAGGGTCTAATGAAAAACTGTTTTTT
CSVYLTGSNEKLFF
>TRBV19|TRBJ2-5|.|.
TGTGCCAGTAGCAGGAAACAAGAGACCCAGTACTTC
CASSRKQETQYF
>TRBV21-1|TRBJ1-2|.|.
TGTGCCAGCCACCCGCGGGGGGGAAGCCGGGGCATCCCTTACTATGGCTACACCTTC
CASHPRGGSRGIPYYGYTF
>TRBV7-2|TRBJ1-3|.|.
TGTGCCAGCAGCTTAAGTCGAACTCGGGTCCTCTCTGGAAACACCATATATTTT
CASSLSRTRVLSGNTIYF
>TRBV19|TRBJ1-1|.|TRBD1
TGTGCCAGTAGTATCGGGCAGGGACAGACTGAAGCTTTCTTT
CASSIGQGQTEAFF
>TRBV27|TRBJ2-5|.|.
TGTGCCAGCAGTTTAGAGGGGACCCAGTACTTC
CASSLEGTQYF
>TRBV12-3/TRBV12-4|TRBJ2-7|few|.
TGTGCCAGCAGTTTAGTAGGGGCCGAGCAGTACTTC
CASSLVGAEQYF
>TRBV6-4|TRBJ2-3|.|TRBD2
TGTGCCAGCAGTGAGATAGCGGGAGGCCCCTATACGCAGTATTTT
CASSEIAGGPYTQYF
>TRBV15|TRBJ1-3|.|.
TGTGCCACCAGCACCAGGGACACTAGAAACACCATATATTTT
CATSTRDTRNTIYF
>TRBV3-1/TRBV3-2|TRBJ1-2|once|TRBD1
TGTGCCAGCAGCCAAGAGGGACAGATCACCTATGGCTACACCTTC
CASSQEGQITYGYTF
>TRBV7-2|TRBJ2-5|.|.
TGTGCCAGCAGCCCCCTAACTGCTCTTTGGGAGACCCAGTACTTC
CASSPLTALWETQYF
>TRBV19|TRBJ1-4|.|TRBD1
TGTGCCAGTAGTCCCCGGGACAGGGTTGAAGTTTGGGAAAAACTGTTTTTT
CASSPRDRVEVWEKLFF
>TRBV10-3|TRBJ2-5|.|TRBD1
TGTGCCATTGGGACAGGGGAAGGAGAGACCCAGTACTTC
CAIGTGEGETQYF
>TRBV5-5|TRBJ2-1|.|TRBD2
TGTGCCAGCAGTTTTGGATCGACTAGCGGGATTAGTGAGCAGTTCTTC
CASSFGSTSGISEQFF
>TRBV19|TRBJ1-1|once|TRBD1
TGTGCCAGTAGTAAAGGGGGCGCAGGAGGGAACACTGAAGCTTTCTTT
CASSKGGAGGNTEAFF
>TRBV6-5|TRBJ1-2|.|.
TGTGCCAGCAGTCCCGGGACAACTGCCTATGGCTACACCTTC
CASSPGTTAYGYTF
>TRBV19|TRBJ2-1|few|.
TGTGCCAGTAGTATGGGACTTTACAATGAGCAGTTCTTC
CASSMGLYNEQFF
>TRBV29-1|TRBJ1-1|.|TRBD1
TGCAGCGTAGGGACCCAGGGGGACACTGAAGCTTTCTTT
CSVGTQGDTEAFF
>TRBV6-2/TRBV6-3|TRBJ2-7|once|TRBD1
TGTGCCAGCAGTTACCTGGACAGGTCCTACGAGCAGTACTTC
CASSYLDRSYEQYF
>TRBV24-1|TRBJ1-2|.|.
TGTGCCACCCGGGCAGGGCTTAACTATGGCTACACCTTC
CATRAGLNYGYTF
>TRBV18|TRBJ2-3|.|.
TGTGCCAGCTCACCAGGGCAGCCCACAGATACGCAGTATTTT
CASSPGQPTDTQYF
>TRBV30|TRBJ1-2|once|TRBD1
TGTGCCTGGAGTGTATTAGGGGGCGGCTACACCTTC
CAWSVLGGGYTF
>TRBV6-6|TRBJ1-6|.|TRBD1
TGTGCCAGCAGTCCGGGACAGGGTTATTCACCCCTCCACTTT
CASSPGQGYSPLHF
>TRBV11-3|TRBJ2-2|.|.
TGTGCCAGCAGCTTGTCCGGGGTAAACACCGGGGAGCTGTTTTTT
CASSLSGVNTGELFF
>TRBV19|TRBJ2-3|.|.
TGTGCCAGTAGGAGCGGATACACAGATACGCAGTATTTT
CASRSGYTDTQYF